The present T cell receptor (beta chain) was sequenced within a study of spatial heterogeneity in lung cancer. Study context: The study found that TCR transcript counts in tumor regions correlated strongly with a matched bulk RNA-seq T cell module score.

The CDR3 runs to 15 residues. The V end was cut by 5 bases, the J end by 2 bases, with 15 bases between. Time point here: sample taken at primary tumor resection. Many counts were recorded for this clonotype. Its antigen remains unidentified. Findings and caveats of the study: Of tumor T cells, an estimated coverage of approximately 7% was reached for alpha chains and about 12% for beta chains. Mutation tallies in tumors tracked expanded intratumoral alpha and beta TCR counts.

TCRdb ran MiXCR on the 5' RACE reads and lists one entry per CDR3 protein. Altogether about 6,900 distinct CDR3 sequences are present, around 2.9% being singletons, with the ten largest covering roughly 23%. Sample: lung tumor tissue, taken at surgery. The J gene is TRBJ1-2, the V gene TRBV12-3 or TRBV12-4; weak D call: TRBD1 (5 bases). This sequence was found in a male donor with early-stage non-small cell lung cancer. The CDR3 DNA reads TGTGCCAGCAGTCCTCGGCCCAGGGTGAACTATGGCTACACCTTC. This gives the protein CASSPRPRVNYGYTF.